This T cell receptor (beta chain) was sequenced in a study of beta chain features in type 1 diabetes. Findings of the study overall: For Type 1 diabetes patients, all four CD4+ subsets carried TCRB CDR3s that were moderately but significantly shorter.

The entirety of the isolated RNA underwent reverse transcription, so expressed TCRB transcripts were sequenced. The method was immunoSEQ multiplex PCR; TCRdb's version includes in-frame clones alone and lacks a portion of them. Of 310,000 or so clones listed, about 15% are singletons. V was clipped by 7 bases and J by 5 bases; unmatched bases: 7. There are 14 residues in the CDR3. Germline CDR1 and CDR2: MDHEN and SYDVKM. Worth noting for this clone: Its antigen is undetermined.

The chain recombines TRBV28 with TRBJ2-1; 8 positions match TRBD2. The sample consisted of naive CD4+ T cells from blood. The receptor comes from a man aged 18-30 years with type 1 diabetes. The CDR3: CASKAREGHNEQFF. Here the CDR3 DNA reads TGTGCCAGCAAAGCTCGGGAGGGCCACAATGAGCAGTTCTTC.